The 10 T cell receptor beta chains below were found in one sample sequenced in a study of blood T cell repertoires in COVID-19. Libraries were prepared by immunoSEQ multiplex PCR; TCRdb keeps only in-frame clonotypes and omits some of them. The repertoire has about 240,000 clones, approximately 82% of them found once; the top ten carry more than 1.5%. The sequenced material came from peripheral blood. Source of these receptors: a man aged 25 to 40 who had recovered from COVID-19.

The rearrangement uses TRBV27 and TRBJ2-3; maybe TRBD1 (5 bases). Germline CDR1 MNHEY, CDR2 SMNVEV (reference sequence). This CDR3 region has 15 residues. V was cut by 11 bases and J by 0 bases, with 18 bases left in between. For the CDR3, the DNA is TGTGCCTCTACCCGTAGGGGATATAGCACAGATACGCAGTATTTT. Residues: CASTRRGYSTDTQYF.

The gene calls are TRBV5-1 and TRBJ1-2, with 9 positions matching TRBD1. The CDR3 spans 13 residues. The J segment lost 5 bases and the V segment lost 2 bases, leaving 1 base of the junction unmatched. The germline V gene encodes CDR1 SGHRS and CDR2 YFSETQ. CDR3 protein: CASSFGQGYGYTF. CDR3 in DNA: TGCGCCAGCAGCTTTGGACAGGGGTATGGCTACACCTTC.

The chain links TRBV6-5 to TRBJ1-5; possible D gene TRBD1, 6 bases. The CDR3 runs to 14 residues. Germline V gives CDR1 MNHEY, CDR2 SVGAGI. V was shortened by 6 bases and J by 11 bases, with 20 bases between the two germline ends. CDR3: CASRVKQGGEAQHF. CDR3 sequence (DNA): TGTGCCAGCAGGGTGAAACAGGGCGGTGAGGCCCAGCATTTT.

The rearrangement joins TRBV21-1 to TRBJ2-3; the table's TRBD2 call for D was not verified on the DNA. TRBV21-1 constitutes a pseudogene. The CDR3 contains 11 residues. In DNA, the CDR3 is TGTGCCAGCAACTGCGTAGATACGCAGTATTTT. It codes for CASNCVDTQYF.

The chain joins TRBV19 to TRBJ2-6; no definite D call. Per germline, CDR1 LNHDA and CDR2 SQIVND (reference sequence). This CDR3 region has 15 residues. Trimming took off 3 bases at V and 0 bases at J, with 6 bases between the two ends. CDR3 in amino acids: CASSITRSGANVLTF. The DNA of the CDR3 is TGTGCCAGTAGTATCACGCGCTCTGGGGCCAACGTCCTGACTTTC.

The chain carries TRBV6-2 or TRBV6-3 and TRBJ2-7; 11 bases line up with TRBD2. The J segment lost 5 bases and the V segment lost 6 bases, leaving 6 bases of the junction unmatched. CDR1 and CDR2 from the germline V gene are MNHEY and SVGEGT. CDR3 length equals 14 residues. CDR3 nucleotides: TGTGCCAGCAGCCTAGCGGGGGGATTGGACGAGCAGTACGTC. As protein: CASSLAGGLDEQYV.

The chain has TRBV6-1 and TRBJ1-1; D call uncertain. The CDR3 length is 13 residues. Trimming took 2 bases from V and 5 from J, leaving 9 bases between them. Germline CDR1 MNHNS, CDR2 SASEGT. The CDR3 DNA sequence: TGTGCCAGCAGTGAATCTCGGGAAACTGAAGCTTTCTTT. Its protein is CASSESRETEAFF.

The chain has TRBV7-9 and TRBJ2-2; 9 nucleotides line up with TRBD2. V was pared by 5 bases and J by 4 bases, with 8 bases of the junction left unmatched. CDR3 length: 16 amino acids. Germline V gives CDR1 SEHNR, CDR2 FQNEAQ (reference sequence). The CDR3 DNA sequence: TGTGCCAGCAGCCTCGGGACTAGCCGAGGCACCGGGGAGCTGTTTTTT. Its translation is CASSLGTSRGTGELFF.

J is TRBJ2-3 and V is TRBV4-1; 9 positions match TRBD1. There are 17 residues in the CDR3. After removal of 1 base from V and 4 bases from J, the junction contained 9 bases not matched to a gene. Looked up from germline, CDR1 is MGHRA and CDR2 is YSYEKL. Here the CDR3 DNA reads TGCGCCAGCAGCCAAGTAGGGGGAACAGGGGGCGCAGATACGCAGTATTTT. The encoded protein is CASSQVGGTGGADTQYF.

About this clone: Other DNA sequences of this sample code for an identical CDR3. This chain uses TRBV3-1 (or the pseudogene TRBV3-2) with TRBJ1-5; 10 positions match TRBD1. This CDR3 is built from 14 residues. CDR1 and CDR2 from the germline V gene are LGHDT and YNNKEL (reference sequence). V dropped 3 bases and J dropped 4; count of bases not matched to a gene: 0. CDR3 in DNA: TGTGCCAGCAGCCAGGACAGGGGGAATCAGCCCCAGCATTTT. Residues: CASSQDRGNQPQHF.